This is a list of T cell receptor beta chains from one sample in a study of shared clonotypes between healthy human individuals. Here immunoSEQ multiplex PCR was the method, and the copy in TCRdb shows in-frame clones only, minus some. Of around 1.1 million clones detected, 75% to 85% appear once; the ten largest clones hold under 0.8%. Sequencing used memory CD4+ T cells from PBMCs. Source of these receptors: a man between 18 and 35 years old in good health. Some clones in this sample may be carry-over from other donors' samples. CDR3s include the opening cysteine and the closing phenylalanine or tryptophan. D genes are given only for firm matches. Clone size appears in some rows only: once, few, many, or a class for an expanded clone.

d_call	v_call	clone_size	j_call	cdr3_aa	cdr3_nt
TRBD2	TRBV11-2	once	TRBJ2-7	CASSLAGGTYEQYF	TGTGCCAGCAGCTTAGCGGGAGGGACCTACGAGCAGTACTTC
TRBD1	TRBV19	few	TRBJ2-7	CASSIRDSHSYEQYF	TGTGCCAGTAGTATTCGGGACAGTCACTCCTACGAGCAGTACTTC
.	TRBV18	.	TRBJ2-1	CASSPGGFSYNEQFF	TGTGCCAGCTCACCAGGGGGGTTTTCCTACAATGAGCAGTTCTTC
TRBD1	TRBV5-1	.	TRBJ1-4	CASSLRPGQGETNEKLFF	TGCGCCAGCAGCTTGCGCCCCGGACAGGGCGAAACTAATGAAAAACTGTTTTTT
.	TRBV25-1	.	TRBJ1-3	CASRPPGDGNTIYF	TGTGCCAGCAGGCCCCCGGGGGACGGAAACACCATATATTTT
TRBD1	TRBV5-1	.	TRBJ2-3	CASSPGQAFTDTQYF	TGCGCCAGCAGCCCGGGACAGGCCTTCACAGATACGCAGTATTTT
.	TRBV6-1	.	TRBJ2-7	CASSEQAGGNEQYF	TGTGCCAGCAGTGAGCAGGCAGGGGGGAACGAGCAGTACTTC
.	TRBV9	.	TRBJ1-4	CASSAHAGTTNEKLFF	TGTGCCAGCAGCGCCCACGCAGGGACAACTAATGAAAAACTGTTTTTT
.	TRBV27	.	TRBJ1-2	CASSPYNYGYTF	TGTGCCAGCAGCCCCTATAACTATGGCTACACCTTC
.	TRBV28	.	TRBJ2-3	CASGPGYGTQYF	TGTGCCAGCGGCCCCGGGTATGGCACGCAGTATTTT
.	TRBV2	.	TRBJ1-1	CASRREKNTEAFF	TGTGCCAGCCGACGGGAGAAGAACACTGAAGCTTTCTTT
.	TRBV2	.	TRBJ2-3	CASSEALITDTQYF	TGTGCCAGCAGTGAAGCACTAATCACAGATACGCAGTATTTT
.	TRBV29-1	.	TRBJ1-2	CSGQEAGGYTF	TGCAGCGGCCAAGAGGCGGGGGGCTACACCTTC
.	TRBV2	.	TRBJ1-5	CASRRDQGGNQPQHF	TGTGCCAGCAGGAGGGACCAGGGTGGCAATCAGCCCCAGCATTTT
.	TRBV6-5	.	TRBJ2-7	CASSRDDLSYEQYF	TGTGCCAGCAGCAGGGACGACCTCTCCTACGAGCAGTACTTC
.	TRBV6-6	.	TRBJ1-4	CASSYSGLNEKLFF	TGTGCCAGCAGTTACTCTGGGCTTAATGAAAAACTGTTTTTT
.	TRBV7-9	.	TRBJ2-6	CASMLGSGANVLTF	TGTGCCAGCATGTTGGGCTCTGGGGCCAACGTCCTGACTTTC
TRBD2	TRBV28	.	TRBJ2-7	CASSPHGLADSSYEQYF	TGTGCCAGCAGTCCCCACGGACTAGCGGACAGCTCCTACGAGCAGTACTTC
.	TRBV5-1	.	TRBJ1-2	CASSFSTVGYGYTF	TGCGCCAGCAGCTTTTCGACAGTGGGCTATGGCTACACCTTC
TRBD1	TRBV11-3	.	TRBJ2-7	CASSFGTAPYEQYF	TGTGCCAGCAGCTTTGGGACAGCGCCCTACGAGCAGTACTTC
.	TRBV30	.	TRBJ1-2	CAWSVTGADYGYTF	TGTGCCTGGAGCGTGACGGGGGCTGACTATGGCTACACCTTC
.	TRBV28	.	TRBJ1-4	CASRGAAATNEKLFF	TGTGCCAGCAGGGGGGCGGCAGCAACTAATGAAAAACTGTTTTTT
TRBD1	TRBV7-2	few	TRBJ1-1	CASSQGQTNTEAFF	TGTGCCAGCAGCCAGGGACAGACGAACACTGAAGCTTTCTTT
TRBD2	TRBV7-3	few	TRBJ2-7	CASSPGLARGYEQYF	TGTGCCAGCAGCCCCGGACTAGCGAGAGGCTACGAGCAGTACTTC
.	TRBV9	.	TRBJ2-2	CASSPQFDSRDPGELFF	TGTGCCAGCAGCCCCCAATTTGACAGCCGAGATCCCGGGGAGCTGTTTTTT
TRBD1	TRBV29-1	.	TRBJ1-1	CSVAGTGPNTEAFF	TGCAGCGTCGCTGGGACAGGGCCGAACACTGAAGCTTTCTTT
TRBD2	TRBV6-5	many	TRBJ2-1	CASSYLGLADEQFF	TGTGCCAGCAGTTACTTGGGACTAGCAGATGAGCAGTTCTTC
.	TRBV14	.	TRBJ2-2	CASSQEGASHTGELFF	TGTGCCAGCAGCCAAGAGGGGGCCTCTCACACCGGGGAGCTGTTTTTT
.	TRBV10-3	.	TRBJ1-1	CAMGGSDTEAFF	TGTGCCATGGGGGGGTCGGACACTGAAGCTTTCTTT